The clone carrying this T cell receptor beta chain is medium-sized by share. As yet, its antigen is unknown. These data come from a study of cytotoxic CD8 clonotypes in ibrutinib-treated CLL. Study findings and constraints: At baseline, clonality was higher than in age-matched healthy donors and correlated with CD8+ counts. There were differences in sampling times between sustained-remission and progressing patients. Clonality, elevated at ibrutinib response, dropped back toward baseline at progression.

About 2.2 micrograms of genomic DNA, which was extracted from cryopreserved PBMCs, served as the material used for the TCR beta libraries. Produced via immunoSEQ multiplex PCR; TCRdb's table is partial and in-frame only. The sample has roughly 51,000 clones; roughly 57% are singletons. The CDR3 extends over 14 amino acids. V was trimmed by 1 base and J by 5 bases, leaving 13 bases between them. Germline-derived CDR1 and CDR2 are SGHRS and YFSETQ. The chain uses TRBV5-1 and TRBJ2-7, with a tentative D call TRBD1 (5 bases). The receptor comes from a human donor with chronic lymphocytic leukemia. The sequencing here drew on PBMCs, taken after 12 months of ibrutinib treatment. Here the CDR3 reads CASSLSQGDNEQYF. The CDR3, as DNA: TGCGCCAGCAGCTTGTCCCAGGGCGACAACGAGCAGTACTTC. Combining the CDR3 with reference TRBV5-1 and TRBJ2-7 gives the whole variable domain KAGVTQTPRYLIKTRGQQVTLSCSPISGHRSVSWYQQTPGQGLQFLFEYFSETQRNKGNFPGRFSGRQFSNSRSEMNVSTLELGDSALYLCASSLSQGDNEQYFGPGTRLTVT.